This TCR beta chain was sequenced for a study of shared clonotypes between healthy human individuals. The CDR3 is made up of 16 amino acids. Sequenced by immunoSEQ multiplex PCR; TCRdb stores in-frame clones only, minus some. The sample carries fewer than 650,000 clones, 60% to 85% recorded once. The V and J genes are TRBV21-1 and TRBJ1-2. TRBV21-1 is a pseudogene segment. The sequenced sample was PBMCs. This clonotype was sampled from a woman between 40 and 55 years old in good health. Some clones in this sample may be carry-over from other donors' samples. The CDR3 DNA reads TGTGCCAGCAGCCTTAGGGGGGGCGCCTGCGACTATGGCTACACCTTC. Translating gives CASSLRGGACDYGYTF.